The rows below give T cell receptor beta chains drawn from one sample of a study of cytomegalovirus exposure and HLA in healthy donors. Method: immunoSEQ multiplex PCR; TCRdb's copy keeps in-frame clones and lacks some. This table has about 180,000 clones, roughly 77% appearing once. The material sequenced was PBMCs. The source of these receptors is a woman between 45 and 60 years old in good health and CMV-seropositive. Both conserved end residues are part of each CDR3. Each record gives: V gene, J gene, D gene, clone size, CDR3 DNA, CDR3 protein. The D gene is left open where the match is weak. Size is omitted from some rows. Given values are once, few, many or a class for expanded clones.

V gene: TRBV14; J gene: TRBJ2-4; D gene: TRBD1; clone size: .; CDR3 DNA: TGTGCCAGCAGCCAACCGGGACAGGGGGTCAAAAACATTCAGTACTTC; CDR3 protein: CASSQPGQGVKNIQYF
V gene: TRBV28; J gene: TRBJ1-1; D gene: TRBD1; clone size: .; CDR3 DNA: TGTGCCAGCAGTCCGAGCATCGAGACAGGGAATGAAGCTTTCTTT; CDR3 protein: CASSPSIETGNEAFF
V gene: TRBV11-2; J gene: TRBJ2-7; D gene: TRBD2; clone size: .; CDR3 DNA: TGTGCCAGCAGCTTAGATAGCGGGGGCCCCGACGAGCAGTACTTC; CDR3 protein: CASSLDSGGPDEQYF
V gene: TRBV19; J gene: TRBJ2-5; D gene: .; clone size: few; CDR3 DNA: TGTGCCAGTAGTATGGTCACAGAAGAGACCCAGTACTTC; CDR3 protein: CASSMVTEETQYF
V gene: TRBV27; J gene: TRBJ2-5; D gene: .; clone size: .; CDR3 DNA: TGTGCCAGCACCGTCGGCGGGGAGACCCAGTACTTC; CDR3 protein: CASTVGGETQYF
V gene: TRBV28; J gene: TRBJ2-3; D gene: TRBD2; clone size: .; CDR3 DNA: TGTGCCAGCAGTCTTCCTAGCGGCCTCACAGATACGCAGTATTTT; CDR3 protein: CASSLPSGLTDTQYF
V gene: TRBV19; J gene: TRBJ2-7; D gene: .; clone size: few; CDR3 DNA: TGTGCCAGTGGAGACTACGAGCAGTACTTC; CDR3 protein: CASGDYEQYF
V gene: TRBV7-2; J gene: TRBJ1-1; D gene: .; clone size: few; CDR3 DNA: TGTGCCAGCAGCTTAGTTACAAGGGGTATCACTGAAGCTTTCTTT; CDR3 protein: CASSLVTRGITEAFF
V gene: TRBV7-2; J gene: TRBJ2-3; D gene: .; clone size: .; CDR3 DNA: TGTGCCAGCAGCTCAGGGGTGGTCCGCACAGATACGCAGTATTTT; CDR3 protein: CASSSGVVRTDTQYF
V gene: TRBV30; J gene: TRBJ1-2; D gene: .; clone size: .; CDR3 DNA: TGTGCCTGGAGTGTACTGGCCGGGGGAGGCTACACCTTC; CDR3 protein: CAWSVLAGGGYTF
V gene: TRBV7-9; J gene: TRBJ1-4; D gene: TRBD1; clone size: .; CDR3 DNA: TGTGCCAGCAGCAGTACAGGGGAGCCAACTAATGAAAAACTGTTTTTT; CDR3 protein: CASSSTGEPTNEKLFF
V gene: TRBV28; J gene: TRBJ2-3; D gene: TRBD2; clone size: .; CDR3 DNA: TGTGCCAGCAGTCCCTCGCTAGCGGGTGGCACAGATACGCAGTATTTT; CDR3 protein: CASSPSLAGGTDTQYF
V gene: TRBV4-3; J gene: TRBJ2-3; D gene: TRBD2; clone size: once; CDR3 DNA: TGCGCCAGCAGCCAAATGGGAGGGCATGAAGGAGATACGCAGTATTTT; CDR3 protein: CASSQMGGHEGDTQYF
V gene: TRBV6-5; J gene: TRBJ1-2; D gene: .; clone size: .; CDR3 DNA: TGTGCCAGCAGTTACCACCTCCCAGGGGCAGATGGCTACACCTTC; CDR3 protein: CASSYHLPGADGYTF
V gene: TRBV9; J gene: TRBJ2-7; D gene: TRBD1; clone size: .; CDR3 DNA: TGTGCCAGCAGCAACCGGACAGGGCCCTACGAGCAGTACTTC; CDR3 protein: CASSNRTGPYEQYF
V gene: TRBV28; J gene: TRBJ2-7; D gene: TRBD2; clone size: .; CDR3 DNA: TGTGCCAGCAGTAGAAGCGGGGGGCCCTTCTACGAGCAGTACTTC; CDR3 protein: CASSRSGGPFYEQYF
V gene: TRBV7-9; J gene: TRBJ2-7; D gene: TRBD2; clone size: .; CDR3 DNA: TGTGCCAGCAGCTTATCGCGTCTAGCGGGGAGAGTCGACGAGCAGTACTTC; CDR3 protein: CASSLSRLAGRVDEQYF
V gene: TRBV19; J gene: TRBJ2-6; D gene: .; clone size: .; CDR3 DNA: TGTGCCAGTAGTATCAGGGGAGCTGGGGCCAACGTCCTGACTTTC; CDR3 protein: CASSIRGAGANVLTF
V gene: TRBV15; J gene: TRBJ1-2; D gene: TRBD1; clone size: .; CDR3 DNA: TGTGCCACCAGCAGAGATCAGGGGGGCCCTTATGGCTACACCTTC; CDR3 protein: CATSRDQGGPYGYTF
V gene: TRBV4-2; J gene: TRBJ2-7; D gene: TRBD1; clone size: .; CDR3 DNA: TGTGCCAGCAGACCCGGGACAGGGGAGGGATACGAGCAGTACTTC; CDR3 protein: CASRPGTGEGYEQYF
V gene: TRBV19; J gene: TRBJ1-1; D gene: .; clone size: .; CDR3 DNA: TGTGCCAGTAGTTCCCGCGGGACCTACGGGAACACTGAAGCTTTCTTT; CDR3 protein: CASSSRGTYGNTEAFF
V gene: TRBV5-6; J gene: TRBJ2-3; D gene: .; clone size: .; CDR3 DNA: TGTGCCAGCAGCTCCGGGTCCCTCTCAGATACGCAGTATTTT; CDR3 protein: CASSSGSLSDTQYF
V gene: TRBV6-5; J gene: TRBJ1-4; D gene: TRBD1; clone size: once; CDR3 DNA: TGTGCCAGCAGTTTTGGACAGGGGGGAACTAATGAAAAACTGTTTTTT; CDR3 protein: CASSFGQGGTNEKLFF
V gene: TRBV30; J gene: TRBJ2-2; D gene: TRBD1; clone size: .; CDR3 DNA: TGTGCCTGGAGTGCCCCCGACAGGGCCACTACCGGGGAGCTGTTTTTT; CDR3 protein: CAWSAPDRATTGELFF
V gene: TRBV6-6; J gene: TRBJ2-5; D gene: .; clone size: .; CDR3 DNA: TGTGCCAGCTCATTACAGGGCCAAGAGACCCAGTACTTC; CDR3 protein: CASSLQGQETQYF
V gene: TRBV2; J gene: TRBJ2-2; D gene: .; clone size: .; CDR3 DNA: TGTGCCAGCAGACCCGGAACAGGGAGTACGAACACCGGGGAGCTGTTTTTT; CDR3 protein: CASRPGTGSTNTGELFF